This TCR beta chain is drawn from a study of long-term antiretroviral therapy in people with HIV. Study-wide points: Pre-ART clonal expansion yielded clones that dominated the repertoire at all time points.

They ran version v3.0 of the immunoSEQ assay at survey level. The assay was immunoSEQ multiplex PCR, and TCRdb's table has in-frame clones only and misses some. The sample lists about 18,000 clones, around four fifths occurring once. By share, this clone ranks as medium-sized. What it recognizes is unknown. Sequenced here: unsorted PBMCs, sampled 0.3 years after starting antiretroviral therapy. This receptor was taken from a woman in her forties or fifties with HIV.

DNA of the CDR3: TGCGCCAGCAGGCCCGGGACAGGGAAAGAAAAACTGTTTTTT. It encodes CASRPGTGKEKLFF. The rearrangement links TRBV5-1 to TRBJ1-4; TRBD1 matches at 9 bases. The CDR3 totals 14 residues. V gave up 5 bases and J gave up 8 bases; unmatched junction bases: 7. Germline CDR1 reads SGHRS; CDR2 reads YFSETQ.